A single sample gave rise to the 25 T cell receptor beta chains below, sequenced in a study of early T cells in non-severe SARS-CoV-2 infection. TCRdb re-analysed the 5' RACE reads in MiXCR, keeping a single row per CDR3 protein. The sample contains tens of thousands of distinct CDR3 sequences, 10% of which appear only once. The sequences come from whole blood, collected at baseline. The receptor set was obtained from an adult who was a healthcare worker with PCR-confirmed SARS-CoV-2 infection or an uninfected control (not recorded which).

This clonotype has ten or more counts. The CDR3 is CASSSLQGLALYGYTF. The DNA for the CDR3 is TGTGCCAGCAGTTCACTACAGGGATTAGCCCTCTATGGCTACACCTTC. The rearrangement joins TRBV27 to TRBJ1-2; D is possibly TRBD1 (6 bases). The V gene lost 4 bases and the J gene lost 4 bases, with 19 bases spanning the gap. From germline, CDR1 is MNHEY and CDR2 SMNVEV (reference sequence). The CDR3 has 16 residues.

This clonotype occurred a few times. The chain is built from TRBV2 and TRBJ2-7; no definite D call. This CDR3 region has 13 residues. Trimming pared 5 bases from V and 6 bases from J, leaving 14 bases between. Germline V CDR1 and CDR2: SNHLY, FYNNEI. CDR3 in amino acids: CASSPDLSREQYF. DNA for the CDR3: TGTGCCAGCAGTCCTGACTTGTCTCGCGAGCAGTACTTC.

This clonotype has just one count. The chain uses TRBV10-3 and TRBJ2-2; 7 nucleotides match TRBD1. Germline trimming cut 10 bases from V and 0 bases from J; bases unmatched to any gene: 2. CDR3 length equals 13 residues. Germline CDR1 is ENHRY and CDR2 is SYGVKD. CDR3 residues: CATTGTNTGELFF. CDR3 nucleotides: TGTGCCACGACAGGGACGAACACCGGGGAGCTGTTTTTT.

This clonotype was observed a few times. The chain employs TRBV5-1 and TRBJ2-3; the match to TRBD2 covers 8 bases. CDR1 and CDR2 from the germline V gene are SGHRS and YFSETQ. Trimming at V came to 8 bases and at J to 2 bases, leaving 10 bases not matched to a gene. The CDR3 runs to 15 residues. The CDR3 is CASGAGGRPTDTQYF. The CDR3 DNA follows: TGCGCCAGTGGTGCGGGAGGACGACCCACAGATACGCAGTATTTT. The full variable domain, completed using reference TRBV5-1 and TRBJ2-3, is KAGVTQTPRYLIKTRGQQVTLSCSPISGHRSVSWYQQTPGQGLQFLFEYFSETQRNKGNFPGRFSGRQFSNSRSEMNVSTLELGDSALYLCASGAGGRPTDTQYFGPGTRLTVL.

The rearrangement joins TRBV7-7 to TRBJ2-2, with D possibly being TRBD1 (6 bases). CDR3 length: 13 residues. Looked up from germline, CDR1 is SSHAT and CDR2 is FNYEAQ (reference sequence). V dropped 4 bases and J dropped 6 bases, with 9 bases sitting between them. CDR3 loop: CASSWGQSGELFF. The CDR3 DNA follows: TGTGCCAGCAGCTGGGGGCAGTCCGGGGAGCTGTTTTTT. Combining the CDR3 with reference TRBV7-7 and TRBJ2-2 gives the whole variable domain GAGVSQSPRYKVTKRGQDVTLRCDPISSHATLYWYQQALGQGPEFLTYFNYEAQPDKSGLPSDRFSAERPEGSISTLTIQRTEQRDSAMYRCASSWGQSGELFFGEGSRLTVL.

The chain combines TRBV7-8 with TRBJ2-5; D may be TRBD2 (6 bases). CDR1 SGHVS and CDR2 FQNEAQ come from the germline V gene. V lost 4 bases to trimming and J lost 9 bases, with 15 bases between them. The CDR3 is 13 residues long. CDR3 sequence reads: CASSSQSPGAQYF. DNA of the CDR3: TGTGCCAGCAGCTCCCAGAGTCCGGGGGCCCAGTACTTC.

Remarks on this clonotype: This clone may be a read error of a much larger clone one base away. The genes are TRBV24-1 and TRBJ1-6, with D perhaps TRBD1 (5 bases). CDR3 length: 12 residues. In germline, CDR1 is KGHDR, CDR2 SFDVKD. The CDR3 region is CATVSGGSPFHF. The DNA for the CDR3 is TGTGCCACAGTTTCCGGGGGTTCACCCTTCCACTTT.

The V and J genes are TRBV12-3 or TRBV12-4 and TRBJ1-4; D is uncertain. CDR3 length: 16 residues. V was clipped by 6 bases and J by 3 bases, with 17 bases between them. The CDR3, as DNA: TGTGCCAGCAGCATAGGCGGCGTGCTCTCTAATGAAAAACTGTTTTTT. Translated, it gives CASSIGGVLSNEKLFF.

This clonotype occurred a few times. The rearrangement uses TRBV18 and TRBJ1-1, with D possibly matching TRBD1 (5 bases). This CDR3 region has 12 residues. V lost 8 bases to trimming and J lost 3 bases, with 10 bases between them. Germline CDR1 KGHSH, CDR2 LQKENI. CDR3 region: CASSGAYTEAFF. DNA for the CDR3: TGTGCCAGCAGCGGGGCGTACACTGAAGCTTTCTTT.

CDR3 in amino acids: CASSLVASGISRGSAGELFF. In DNA, the CDR3 is TGTGCCAGCAGCTTAGTAGCCAGCGGGATCTCCCGGGGGTCTGCCGGGGAGCTGTTTTTT. The chain uses TRBV7-2 and TRBJ2-2, with 7 bases that match TRBD2. The CDR3 is 20 residues long. Trimming at V came to 1 base and at J to 6 bases, leaving 20 bases not matched to a gene. From germline, CDR1 is SGHTA and CDR2 FQGNSA. Complete variable domain (other parts from reference TRBV7-2 and TRBJ2-2): GAGVSQSPSNKVTEKGKDVELRCDPISGHTALYWYRQSLGQGLEFLIYFQGNSAPDKSGLPSDRFSAERTGGSVSTLTIQRTQQEDSAVYLCASSLVASGISRGSAGELFFGEGSRLTVL.

This clonotype came up a few times. The J gene is TRBJ2-2, the V gene TRBV19; 9 bases agree with TRBD2. Trimming removed 7 bases from V and 4 bases from J; junction bases left unmatched: 7. Germline loops: CDR1 LNHDA, CDR2 SQIVND (reference sequence). The CDR3 spans 15 residues. As DNA, the CDR3 is TGTGCCAGTAATAGCCTAGCGGGATTCACCGGGGAGCTGTTTTTT. As protein: CASNSLAGFTGELFF.

V and J are TRBV3-1 and TRBJ2-1; TRBD2 agrees at 7 bases. The V gene end was trimmed by 1 base and the J gene end by 6 bases; junction bases not matched to a gene: 9. The CDR3 totals 16 residues. Germline loops: CDR1 LGHDT, CDR2 YNNKEL (reference sequence). CDR3 in DNA: TGTGCCAGCAGCCAAGGGGGCGGGAGTAGGGCCAATGAGCAGTTCTTC. Protein sequence: CASSQGGGSRANEQFF.

This clonotype has at least ten counts. The J gene is TRBJ2-7, the V gene TRBV15, with 8 bases identical to TRBD2. Losses at the gene ends were 1 base for V and 0 bases for J; bases not matched to a gene: 8. From germline, CDR1 is LNHNV and CDR2 YYDKDF (reference sequence). The CDR3 has 17 residues. The CDR3 bases are TGTGCCACCAGCAGAGTGGGACTAGTCTCAAGCTCCTACGAGCAGTACTTC. This codes for CATSRVGLVSSSYEQYF.

This clonotype appeared a few times. The rearrangement joins TRBV28 to TRBJ2-2; 8 bases line up with TRBD1. The V gene's germline CDR1 is MDHEN and CDR2 SYDVKM. The J segment lost 6 bases and the V segment lost 3 bases, leaving 6 bases of the junction unmatched. The CDR3 consists of 15 residues. DNA for the CDR3: TGTGCCAGCAGTTTCAGGGGGCCACGCTCCGGGGAGCTGTTTTTT. Residues: CASSFRGPRSGELFF.

This clonotype has just a few counts. V usage is TRBV20-1 and J usage is TRBJ2-5; 8 bases align to TRBD1. Trimming removed 6 bases from V and 4 bases from J; junction bases left unmatched: 10. CDR1 and CDR2 from the germline V gene are DFQATT and SNEGSKA (reference sequence). This CDR3 comprises 14 residues. The CDR3 nucleotides are TGCAGTGCCCCCGGGGACAGGTCGGCAGAGACCCAGTACTTC. This sequence encodes CSAPGDRSAETQYF.

This chain connects TRBV4-1 to TRBJ1-6, with 11 bases aligning to TRBD1. Germline CDR1 and CDR2: MGHRA and YSYEKL. V lost 1 base and J lost 9; bases outside the gene matches: 2. The CDR3 spans 15 residues. The CDR3 loop is CASSQAGTGGSPLHF. Written as DNA, the CDR3 is TGCGCCAGCAGCCAAGCTGGGACAGGGGGTTCACCCCTCCACTTT.

The sample holds a few counts of this clonotype. This chain connects TRBV24-1 to TRBJ2-2, with D unresolved. Germline V lookup: CDR1 KGHDR, CDR2 SFDVKD. The CDR3 consists of 14 residues. V was trimmed by 9 bases and J by 4 bases, leaving 14 bases between them. Written as DNA, the CDR3 is TGTGCCACCGGCGCCAGGATCAGCACCGGGGAGCTGTTTTTT. Protein sequence: CATGARISTGELFF.

This clonotype was seen ten or more times. The chain recombines TRBV28 with TRBJ1-6; 7 nucleotides align to TRBD1. This CDR3 has 15 amino acids. Germline trimming cut 3 bases from V and 6 bases from J; bases unmatched to any gene: 5. CDR1 MDHEN and CDR2 SYDVKM come from the germline V gene. Here the CDR3 reads CASSFEDRLNSPLHF. In DNA form, the CDR3 reads TGTGCCAGCAGTTTCGAGGACAGGCTTAATTCACCCCTCCACTTT.

V gene TRBV19 combines with J gene TRBJ1-1; no clear D gene. This CDR3 is built from 14 residues. V was shortened by 9 bases and J by 0 bases, with 14 bases between the two germline ends. Germline V gene sequence: CDR1 LNHDA, CDR2 SQIVND (reference sequence). CDR3 in DNA: TGTGCCAGCACCTACGACCCCATGAACACTGAAGCTTTCTTT. Translated: CASTYDPMNTEAFF.

By share, this clonotype ranks as medium-sized (0.01 to 0.1%). V usage is TRBV6-2 or TRBV6-3 and J usage is TRBJ2-1; 11 bases are shared with TRBD2. The CDR3 spans 14 residues. The junction had 3 bases not matched to a gene; V was cut back by 5 bases and J by 6 bases. The V gene's germline CDR1 is MNHEY and CDR2 SVGEGT. The CDR3 loop is CASSMLAGGNEQFF. CDR3 DNA sequence: TGTGCCAGCAGTATGCTAGCGGGAGGCAATGAGCAGTTCTTC.

The chain links TRBV9 to TRBJ1-2; no reliable D call. Germline CDR1 reads SGDLS; CDR2 reads YYNGEE. The CDR3 consists of 15 residues. Trimming pared 0 bases from V and 4 bases from J, leaving 13 bases between. In DNA, the CDR3 is TGTGCCAGCAGCGTAGAGGCAGTTGTCGGCTATGGCTACACCTTC. This encodes CASSVEAVVGYGYTF.

Ten or more counts support this clonotype. The J gene is TRBJ2-3, the V gene TRBV7-3; the match to TRBD2 covers 7 bases. The J segment lost 0 bases and the V segment lost 5 bases, leaving 11 bases of the junction unmatched. Per germline, CDR1 SGHTA and CDR2 FQGTGA. This CDR3 has 17 amino acids. The CDR3 nucleotides read TGTGCCAGCAGCGCGGCGGGCAGCGGGGAAAGCACAGATACGCAGTATTTT. Residues: CASSAAGSGESTDTQYF. The whole variable domain, remainder taken from reference TRBV7-3 and TRBJ2-3, is GAGVSQTPSNKVTEKGKYVELRCDPISGHTALYWYRQSLGQGPEFLIYFQGTGAADDSGLPNDRFFAVRPEGSVSTLKIQRTERGDSAVYLCASSAAGSGESTDTQYFGPGTRLTVL.

This clonotype was observed many times. The rearrangement uses TRBV25-1 and TRBJ2-7, with D tentatively TRBD2 (6 bases). This CDR3 has 17 residues. Germline lookup yields CDR1 MGHDK and CDR2 SYGVNS. V dropped 3 bases and J dropped 6 bases, with 24 bases sitting between them. The CDR3 coding sequence is TGTGCCAGCAGTGACTTGACCTTGGAGGGGCAGGTGCGCGAGCAGTACTTC. It codes for CASSDLTLEGQVREQYF.

This clonotype appeared many times. This chain joins TRBV7-2 and TRBJ1-1; 8 positions agree with TRBD1. Germline V CDR1 and CDR2: SGHTA, FQGNSA. V shed 5 bases, J shed 5 bases, and the junction held 10 bases outside the gene matches. The CDR3 contains 15 residues. This CDR3 is CASSKGAGGGTEAFF. For the CDR3, the DNA is TGTGCCAGCAGCAAGGGAGCAGGGGGCGGTACTGAAGCTTTCTTT.

J is TRBJ2-1 and V is TRBV3-1; 8 nucleotides match TRBD1. CDR1 is LGHDT, CDR2 YNNKEL, per germline (reference sequence). The CDR3 contains 14 residues. Trimming removed 3 bases from V and 6 bases from J; junction bases left unmatched: 4. The CDR3 protein is CASSQGTGANEQFF. CDR3 DNA sequence: TGTGCCAGCAGCCAGGGGACAGGAGCCAATGAGCAGTTCTTC.